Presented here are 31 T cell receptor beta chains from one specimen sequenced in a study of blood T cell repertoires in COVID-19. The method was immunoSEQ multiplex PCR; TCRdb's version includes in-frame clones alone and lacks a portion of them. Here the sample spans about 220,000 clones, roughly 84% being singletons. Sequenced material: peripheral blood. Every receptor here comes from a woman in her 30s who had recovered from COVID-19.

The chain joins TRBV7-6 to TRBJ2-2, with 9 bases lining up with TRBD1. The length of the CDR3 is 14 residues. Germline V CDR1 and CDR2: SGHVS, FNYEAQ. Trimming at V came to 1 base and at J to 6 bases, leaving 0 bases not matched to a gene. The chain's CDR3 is CASSLGQGAGELFF. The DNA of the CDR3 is TGTGCCAGCAGCTTAGGACAGGGGGCCGGGGAGCTGTTTTTT.

CDR3 coding DNA: TGTGCCAGCAGTTACTCGAGTAGTATAACAGATACGCAGTATTTT. This codes for CASSYSSSITDTQYF. The chain combines TRBV6-6 with TRBJ2-3; D not certain. The CDR3 extends over 15 amino acids. Germline V gene data show CDR1 as MNHNY and CDR2 as SVGAGI (reference sequence). The V and J ends lost 0 bases and 3 bases respectively, with 10 bases between them.

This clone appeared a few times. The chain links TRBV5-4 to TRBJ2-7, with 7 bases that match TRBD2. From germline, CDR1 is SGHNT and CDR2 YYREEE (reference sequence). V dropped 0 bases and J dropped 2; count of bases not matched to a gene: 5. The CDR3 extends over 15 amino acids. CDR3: CASSLGSSGAYEQYF. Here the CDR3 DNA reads TGTGCCAGCAGCTTGGGCTCTAGCGGTGCCTACGAGCAGTACTTC.

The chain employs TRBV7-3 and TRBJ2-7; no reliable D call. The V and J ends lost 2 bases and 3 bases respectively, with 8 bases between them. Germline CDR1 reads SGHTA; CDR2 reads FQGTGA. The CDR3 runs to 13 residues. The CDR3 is CASSLAQVYEQYF. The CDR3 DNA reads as TGTGCCAGCAGCTTAGCGCAGGTCTACGAGCAGTACTTC. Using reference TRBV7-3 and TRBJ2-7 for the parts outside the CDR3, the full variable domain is GAGVSQTPSNKVTEKGKYVELRCDPISGHTALYWYRQSLGQGPEFLIYFQGTGAADDSGLPNDRFFAVRPEGSVSTLKIQRTERGDSAVYLCASSLAQVYEQYFGPGTRLTVT.

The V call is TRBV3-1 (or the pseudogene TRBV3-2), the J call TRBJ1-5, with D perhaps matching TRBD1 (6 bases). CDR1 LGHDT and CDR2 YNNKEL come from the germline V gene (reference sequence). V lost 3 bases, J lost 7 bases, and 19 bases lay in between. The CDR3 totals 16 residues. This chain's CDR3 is CASSQFTGSSGQPQHF. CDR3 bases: TGTGCCAGCAGCCAGTTCACAGGGAGTTCGGGGCAGCCCCAGCATTTT.

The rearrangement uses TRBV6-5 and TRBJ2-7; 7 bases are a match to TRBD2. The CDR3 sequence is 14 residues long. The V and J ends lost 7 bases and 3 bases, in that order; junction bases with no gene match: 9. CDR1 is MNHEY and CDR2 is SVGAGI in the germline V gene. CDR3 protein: CASTYGLAGYEQYF. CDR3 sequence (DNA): TGTGCCAGCACCTACGGGTTAGCGGGCTACGAGCAGTACTTC.

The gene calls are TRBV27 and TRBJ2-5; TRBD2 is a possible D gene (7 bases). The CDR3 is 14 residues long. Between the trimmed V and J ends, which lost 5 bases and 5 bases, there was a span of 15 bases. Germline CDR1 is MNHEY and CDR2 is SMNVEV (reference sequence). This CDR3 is CASSTSGGYETQYF. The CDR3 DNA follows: TGTGCCAGCAGTACCTCGGGGGGCTACGAGACCCAGTACTTC.

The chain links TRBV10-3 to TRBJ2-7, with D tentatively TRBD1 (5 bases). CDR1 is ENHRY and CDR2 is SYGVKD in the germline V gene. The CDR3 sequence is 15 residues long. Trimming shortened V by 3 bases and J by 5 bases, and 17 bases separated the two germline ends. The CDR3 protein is CAISDRGRVAHEQYF. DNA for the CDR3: TGTGCCATCAGTGATAGGGGCAGGGTGGCCCACGAGCAGTACTTC.

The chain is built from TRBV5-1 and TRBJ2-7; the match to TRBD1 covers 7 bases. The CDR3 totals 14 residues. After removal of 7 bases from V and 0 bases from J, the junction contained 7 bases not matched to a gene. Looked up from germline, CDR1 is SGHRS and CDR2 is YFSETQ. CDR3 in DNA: TGCGCCAGCCGAACAGGGGACGGCTCCTACGAGCAGTACTTC. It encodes CASRTGDGSYEQYF.

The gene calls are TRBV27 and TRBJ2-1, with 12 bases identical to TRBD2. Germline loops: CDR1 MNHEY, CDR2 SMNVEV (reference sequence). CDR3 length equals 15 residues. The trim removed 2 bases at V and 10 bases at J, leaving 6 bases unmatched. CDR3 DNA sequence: TGTGCCAGCAGTTTACTAGCGGGAGGGTCGGGAGAGCAGTTCTTC. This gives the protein CASSLLAGGSGEQFF.

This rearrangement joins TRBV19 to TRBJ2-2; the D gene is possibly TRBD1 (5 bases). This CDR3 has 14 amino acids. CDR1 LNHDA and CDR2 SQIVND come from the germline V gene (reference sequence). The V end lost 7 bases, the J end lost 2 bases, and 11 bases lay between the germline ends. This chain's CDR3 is CASIRGPNTGELFF. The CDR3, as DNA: TGTGCCAGTATTAGGGGCCCTAACACCGGGGAGCTGTTTTTT.

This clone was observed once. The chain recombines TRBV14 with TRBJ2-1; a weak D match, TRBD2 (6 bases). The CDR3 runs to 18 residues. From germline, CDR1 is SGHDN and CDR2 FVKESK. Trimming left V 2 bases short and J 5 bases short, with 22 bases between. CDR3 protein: CASSQTSKRAHPNNEQFF. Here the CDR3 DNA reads TGTGCCAGCAGCCAAACATCTAAGCGGGCCCATCCTAACAATGAGCAGTTCTTC.

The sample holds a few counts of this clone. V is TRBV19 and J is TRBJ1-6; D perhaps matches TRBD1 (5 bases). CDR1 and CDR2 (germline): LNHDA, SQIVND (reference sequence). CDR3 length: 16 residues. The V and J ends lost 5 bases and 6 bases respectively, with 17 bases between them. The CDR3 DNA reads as TGTGCCAGTAGTTCCCTTCTTGACAGCCTTAATTCACCCCTCCACTTT. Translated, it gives CASSSLLDSLNSPLHF.

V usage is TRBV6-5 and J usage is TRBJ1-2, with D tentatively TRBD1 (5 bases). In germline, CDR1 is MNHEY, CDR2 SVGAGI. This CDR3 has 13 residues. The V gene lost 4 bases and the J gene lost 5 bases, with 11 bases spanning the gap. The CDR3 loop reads CASSFDSVYGYTF. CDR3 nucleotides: TGTGCCAGCAGTTTCGACAGCGTTTATGGCTACACCTTC.

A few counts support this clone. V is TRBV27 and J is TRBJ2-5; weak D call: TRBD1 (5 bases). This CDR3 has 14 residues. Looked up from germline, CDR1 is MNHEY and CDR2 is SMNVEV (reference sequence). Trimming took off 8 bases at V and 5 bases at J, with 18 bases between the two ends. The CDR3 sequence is CASGRQIGFETQYF. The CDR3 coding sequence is TGTGCCAGCGGGCGACAGATCGGGTTCGAGACCCAGTACTTC.

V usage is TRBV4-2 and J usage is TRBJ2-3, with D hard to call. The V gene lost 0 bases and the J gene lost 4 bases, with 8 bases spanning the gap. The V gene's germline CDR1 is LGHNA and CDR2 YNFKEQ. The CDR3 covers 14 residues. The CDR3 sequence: CASSQDWSSDTQYF. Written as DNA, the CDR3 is TGTGCCAGCAGCCAAGACTGGAGTTCAGATACGCAGTATTTT.

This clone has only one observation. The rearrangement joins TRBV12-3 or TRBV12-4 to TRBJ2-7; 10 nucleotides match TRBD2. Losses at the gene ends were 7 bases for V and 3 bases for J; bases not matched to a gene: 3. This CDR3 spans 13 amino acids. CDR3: CASTSGRLYEQYF. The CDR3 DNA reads TGTGCCAGCACTAGCGGGAGACTCTACGAGCAGTACTTC.

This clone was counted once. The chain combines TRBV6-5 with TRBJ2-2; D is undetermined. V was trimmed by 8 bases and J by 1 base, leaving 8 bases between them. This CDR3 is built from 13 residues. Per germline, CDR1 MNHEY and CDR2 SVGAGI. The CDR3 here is CASDEKNTGELFF. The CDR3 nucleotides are TGTGCCAGCGATGAGAAGAACACCGGGGAGCTGTTTTTT.

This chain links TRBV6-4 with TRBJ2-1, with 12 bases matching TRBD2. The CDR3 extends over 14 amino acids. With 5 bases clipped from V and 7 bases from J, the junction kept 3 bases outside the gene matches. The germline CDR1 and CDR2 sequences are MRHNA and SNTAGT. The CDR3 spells CASSSLAGGNEQFF. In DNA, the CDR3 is TGTGCCAGCAGTTCCCTAGCGGGAGGGAATGAGCAGTTCTTC.

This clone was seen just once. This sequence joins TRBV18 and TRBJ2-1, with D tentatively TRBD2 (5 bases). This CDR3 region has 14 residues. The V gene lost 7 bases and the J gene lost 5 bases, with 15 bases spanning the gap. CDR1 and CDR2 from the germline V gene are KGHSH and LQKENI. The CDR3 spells CASLTPDFNNEQFF. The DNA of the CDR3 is TGTGCCAGCTTGACCCCGGACTTTAACAATGAGCAGTTCTTC.

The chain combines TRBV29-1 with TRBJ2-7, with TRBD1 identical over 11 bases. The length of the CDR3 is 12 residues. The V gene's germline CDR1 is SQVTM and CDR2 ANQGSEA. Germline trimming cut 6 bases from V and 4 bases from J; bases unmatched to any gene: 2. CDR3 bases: TGCAGCGTCGGGACAGGGGGTTACGAGCAGTACTTC. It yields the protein CSVGTGGYEQYF.

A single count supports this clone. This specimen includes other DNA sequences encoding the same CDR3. CDR3 nucleotide sequence: TGTGCCAGCAGCCAAGGAGGACAGGGAAATCAGCCCCAGCATTTT. It translates to CASSQGGQGNQPQHF. The V and J genes are TRBV3-1 (or the pseudogene TRBV3-2) and TRBJ1-5; 8 positions agree with TRBD1. The germline V gene encodes CDR1 LGHDT and CDR2 YNNKEL (reference sequence). This CDR3 contains 15 residues. V lost 1 base and J lost 4; bases outside the gene matches: 3.

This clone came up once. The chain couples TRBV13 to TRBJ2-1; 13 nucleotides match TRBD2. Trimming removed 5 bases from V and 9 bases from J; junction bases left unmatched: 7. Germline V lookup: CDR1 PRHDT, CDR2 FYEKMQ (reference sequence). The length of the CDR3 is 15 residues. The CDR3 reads CASSLGLAGFGEQFF. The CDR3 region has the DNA TGTGCCAGCAGCCTGGGACTAGCGGGATTCGGTGAGCAGTTCTTC.

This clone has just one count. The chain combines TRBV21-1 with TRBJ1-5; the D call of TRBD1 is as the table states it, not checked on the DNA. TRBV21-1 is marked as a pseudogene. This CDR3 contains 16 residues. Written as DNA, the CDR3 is TGTGCCAGCAGCAAAGGGGAGACAGGGGTCGATCAGCCCCAGCATTTT. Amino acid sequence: CASSKGETGVDQPQHF.

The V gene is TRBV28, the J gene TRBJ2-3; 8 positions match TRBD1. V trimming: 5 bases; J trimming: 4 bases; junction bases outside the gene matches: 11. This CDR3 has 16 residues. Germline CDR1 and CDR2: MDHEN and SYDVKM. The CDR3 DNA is TGTGCCAGCAGTCCGGGCAGGGGGCGAAGCGCAGATACGCAGTATTTT. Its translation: CASSPGRGRSADTQYF. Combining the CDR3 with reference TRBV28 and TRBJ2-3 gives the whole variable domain DVKVTQSSRYLVKRTGEKVFLECVQDMDHENMFWYRQDPGLGLRLIYFSYDVKMKEKGDIPEGYSVSREKKERFSLILESASTNQTSMYLCASSPGRGRSADTQYFGPGTRLTVL.

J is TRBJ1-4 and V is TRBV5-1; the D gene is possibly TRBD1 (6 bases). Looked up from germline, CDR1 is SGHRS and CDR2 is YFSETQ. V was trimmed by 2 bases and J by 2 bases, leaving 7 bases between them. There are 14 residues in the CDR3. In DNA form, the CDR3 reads TGCGCCAGCAGCTTTCAGGGGACTAATGAAAAACTGTTTTTT. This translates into CASSFQGTNEKLFF. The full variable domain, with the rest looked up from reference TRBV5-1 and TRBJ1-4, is KAGVTQTPRYLIKTRGQQVTLSCSPISGHRSVSWYQQTPGQGLQFLFEYFSETQRNKGNFPGRFSGRQFSNSRSEMNVSTLELGDSALYLCASSFQGTNEKLFFGSGTQLSVL.

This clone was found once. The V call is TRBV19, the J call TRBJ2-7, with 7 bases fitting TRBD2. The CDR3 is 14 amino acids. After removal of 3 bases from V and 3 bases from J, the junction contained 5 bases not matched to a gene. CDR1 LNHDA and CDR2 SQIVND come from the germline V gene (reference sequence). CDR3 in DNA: TGTGCCAGTAGTATCCTAGCGGTCGGCTACGAGCAGTACTTC. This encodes CASSILAVGYEQYF.

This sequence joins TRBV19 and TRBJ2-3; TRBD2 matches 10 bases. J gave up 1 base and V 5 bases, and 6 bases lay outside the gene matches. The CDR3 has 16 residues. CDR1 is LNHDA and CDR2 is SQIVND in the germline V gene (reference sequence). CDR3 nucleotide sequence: TGTGCCAGTAGTGAGGGGACTAGCGCGGGCACAGATACGCAGTATTTT. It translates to CASSEGTSAGTDTQYF. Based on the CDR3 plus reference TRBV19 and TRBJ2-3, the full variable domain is DGGITQSPKYLFRKEGQNVTLSCEQNLNHDAMYWYRQDPGQGLRLIYYSQIVNDFQKGDIAEGYSVSREKKESFPLTVTSAQKNPTAFYLCASSEGTSAGTDTQYFGPGTRLTVL.

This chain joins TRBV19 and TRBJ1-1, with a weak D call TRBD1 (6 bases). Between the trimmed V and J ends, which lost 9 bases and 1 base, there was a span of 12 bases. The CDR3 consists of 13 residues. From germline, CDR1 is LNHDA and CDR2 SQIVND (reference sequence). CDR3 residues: CASYRATNTEAFF. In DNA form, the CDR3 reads TGTGCCAGCTACAGGGCTACGAACACTGAAGCTTTCTTT.

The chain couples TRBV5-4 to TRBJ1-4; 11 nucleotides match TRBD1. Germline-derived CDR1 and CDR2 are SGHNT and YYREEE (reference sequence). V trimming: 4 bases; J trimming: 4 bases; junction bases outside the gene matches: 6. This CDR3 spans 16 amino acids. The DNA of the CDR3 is TGTGCCAGCAGCCACGGACAGGGGGCGGGTAATGAAAAACTGTTTTTT. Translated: CASSHGQGAGNEKLFF.

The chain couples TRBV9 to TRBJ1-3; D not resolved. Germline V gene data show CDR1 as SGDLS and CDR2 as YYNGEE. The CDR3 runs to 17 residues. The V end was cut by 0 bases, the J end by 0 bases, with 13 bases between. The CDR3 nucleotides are TGTGCCAGCAGCGTAGCAACTTCGCCTAACTCTGGAAACACCATATATTTT. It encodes CASSVATSPNSGNTIYF.